The present entry profiles one TCR beta chain with its context. The data were obtained in a study of T cells in Graves' hyperthyroidism and ophthalmopathy. Looking at the study overall: Peripheral blood collection took place at initial diagnosis, before any treatment.

Amplification targeted TCR beta CDR3 regions from RNA transcripts. The HTBI set primed first-round TCR CDR3 RT-PCR. TCRdb reprocessed the multiplex PCR reads via MiXCR and lists one record per CDR3 protein. The repertoire includes fewer than 700,000 distinct CDR3 sequences, about a sixth of them detected once, and 3% to 4.5% sits in the top ten. Thyroid ultrasound and orbital computed tomography, with clinical symptoms and serum thyroxine and TRAb, informed diagnoses. The source material was blood. The clonotype was recovered from a woman aged 30 to 39 with Graves' hyperthyroidism.

The CDR3 spells CSPFSEEKETQYF. Here the CDR3 DNA reads TGCAGCCCTTTTTCGGAGGAGAAGGAGACCCAGTACTTC. The rearrangement uses TRBV20-1 and TRBJ2-5; tentatively, D is TRBD2 (5 bases). Germline CDR1 reads DFQATT; CDR2 reads SNEGSKA (reference sequence). This CDR3 is 13 amino acids long.